These T cell receptor beta chains were read from a single sample in a study of CD8 T cells in ankylosing spondylitis. MiXCR was run by TCRdb on the 5' RACE reads, yielding one entry per CDR3 protein. The data hold roughly 230,000 distinct CDR3 sequences, with less than 9.5% observed a single time. Sequencing input: blood, either unsorted or a sorted T cell fraction (not recorded which). Source of these receptors: a female donor with ankylosing spondylitis or in good health (not recorded which). Both conserved end residues are part of each CDR3. D genes are given only for firm matches. Expanded clones get a size class; other rows say once, few or many, or leave the size out.

J gene	V gene	D gene	clone size	CDR3 DNA	CDR3 protein
TRBJ2-1	TRBV2	TRBD1	many	TGTGCCAGCAGGGGGGACAGACTCTACAATGAGCAGTTCTTC	CASRGDRLYNEQFF
TRBJ1-1	TRBV18	-	many	TGTGCCAGCTCACCACCGACAGTGAACACTGAAGCTTTCTTT	CASSPPTVNTEAFF
TRBJ2-1	TRBV12-3/TRBV12-4	-	many	TGTGCCAGCAGTTTGGGCGGGACCTACAATGAGCAGTTCTTC	CASSLGGTYNEQFF
TRBJ2-2	TRBV7-4	-	-	TGTGCCATGAGCTTAGGACACCTCTCCGGGGAGCTGTTTTTT	CAMSLGHLSGELFF
TRBJ1-2	TRBV12-3/TRBV12-4	-	many	TGTGCCAGCGCCCGGCCGGCCTCTAACTATGGCTACACCTTC	CASARPASNYGYTF
TRBJ2-3	TRBV30	TRBD2	-	TGTGCCTGGAGTGTCGGGACTAGCGGATACACAGATACGCAGTATTTT	CAWSVGTSGYTDTQYF
TRBJ2-3	TRBV11-2	-	many	TGTGCCAGCAGCTTAGATAGTAGGACAGATACGCAGTATTTT	CASSLDSRTDTQYF
TRBJ1-2	TRBV7-9	TRBD1	few	TGTGCCAGCAGCCGATTGACAGGGGAGAATGGCTACACCTTC	CASSRLTGENGYTF
TRBJ2-1	TRBV10-3	-	-	TGTGCCATCAGTGATTTGAGTGAGCAGTTCTTC	CAISDLSEQFF
TRBJ2-2	TRBV7-2	TRBD2	few	TGTGCCAGCAGCTTATTCGGGAGGGCCCCCGGGGAGCTGTTTTTT	CASSLFGRAPGELFF
TRBJ2-3	TRBV12-3/TRBV12-4	-	many	TGTGCCAGCAGTGTAGGGGGAGATACGCAGTATTTT	CASSVGGDTQYF
TRBJ2-7	TRBV24-1	TRBD1	few	TGTGCCACCAGTCTCGACAGGGGAAGTATCTACGAGCAGTACTTC	CATSLDRGSIYEQYF
TRBJ2-1	TRBV4-3	-	many	TGCGCCAGCAGCCAAGCGGTAGGGGAATCCTACAATGAGCAGTTCTTC	CASSQAVGESYNEQFF
TRBJ1-5	TRBV7-2	-	-	TGTGCCAGCAGCTTAGATCGCAGGGGCGGTCAGCCCCAGCATTTT	CASSLDRRGGQPQHF
TRBJ1-5	TRBV11-2	TRBD1	few	TGTGCCAGCAGCCCCCGGACAGGTAACAATCAGCCCCAGCATTTT	CASSPRTGNNQPQHF
TRBJ2-3	TRBV20-1	TRBD1	many	TGCAGTGCTAGACAGGGGGCCCCAGATACGCAGTATTTT	CSARQGAPDTQYF
TRBJ2-1	TRBV20-1	TRBD2	many	TGCAGTGTCGCGGGACTAGCGATGAATGAGCAGTTCTTC	CSVAGLAMNEQFF
TRBJ2-2	TRBV6-2/TRBV6-3	TRBD2	many	TGTGCCAGCAGTTACGGAGCGGGGCCTCTCGGGGAGCTGTTTTTT	CASSYGAGPLGELFF
TRBJ2-3	TRBV3-1	-	many	TGTGCCAGCAGCCAAGAGTGGGATACGCAGTATTTT	CASSQEWDTQYF
TRBJ2-2	TRBV24-1	-	many	TGTGCCACCCGAGGGGGGACCGGGGAGCTGTTTTTT	CATRGGTGELFF
TRBJ2-1	TRBV7-8	TRBD1	many	TGTGCCAGCAGCTTAACAGGGGGTTATAGGGGTGAGCAGTTCTTC	CASSLTGGYRGEQFF
TRBJ2-3	TRBV20-1	-	many	TGCAGTGCTAGCTCTGATACGCAGTATTTT	CSASSDTQYF
TRBJ1-3	TRBV7-8	-	few	TGTGCCAGCAGCTTAGGCAGTTATCGAGGAAACACCATATATTTT	CASSLGSYRGNTIYF
TRBJ2-1	TRBV4-3	-	many	TGCGCCAGCAGCCAAGAGATCAACCAGAGGAATGAGCAGTTCTTC	CASSQEINQRNEQFF
TRBJ2-2	TRBV29-1	-	many	TGCAGCGCTAGCTGGGGAGACCCGAACACCGGGGAGCTGTTTTTT	CSASWGDPNTGELFF
TRBJ2-3	TRBV6-5	-	many	TGTGCCAGCAGTTTTGGGGTCCTAACCACAGATACGCAGTATTTT	CASSFGVLTTDTQYF
TRBJ2-7	TRBV6-2/TRBV6-3	TRBD2	-	TGTGCCAGCAGACTAGCGGGGCCCACCTACGAGCAGTACTTC	CASRLAGPTYEQYF
TRBJ1-5	TRBV7-2	TRBD1	many	TGTGCCAGCAGCTTAGGGGACAGGCCCCATGTGCCCCAGCATTTT	CASSLGDRPHVPQHF
TRBJ2-7	TRBV7-9	-	-	TGTGCCAGCAGCCCTTTACCGGGCGAGCAGTACTTC	CASSPLPGEQYF
TRBJ2-2	TRBV6-2/TRBV6-3	-	many	TGTGCCAGCAGTTACTTCGACGGCAGCGGGGAGCTGTTTTTT	CASSYFDGSGELFF
TRBJ2-1	TRBV11-2	TRBD2	many	TGTGCCAGCAGCTTAGTTTTCGGGAGGTCGGGGGACAATGAGCAGTTCTTC	CASSLVFGRSGDNEQFF
TRBJ2-7	TRBV7-9	TRBD2	few	TGTGCCAGCGCCACTAGCGGGGCCTACGAGCAGTACTTC	CASATSGAYEQYF
TRBJ2-2	TRBV7-2	TRBD2	many	TGTGCCAGCAGCTGGGAGGGCGGAGAGCTGTTTTTT	CASSWEGGELFF
TRBJ2-1	TRBV7-8	-	many	TGTGCCAGCAGCCCGGTGTACGGAGTAGGGGAGCAGTTCTTC	CASSPVYGVGEQFF
TRBJ2-5	TRBV19	-	many	TGTGCCACAAGTTACCAAGAGACCCAGTACTTC	CATSYQETQYF
TRBJ2-1	TRBV5-6	TRBD2	many	TGTGCCAGCAGACCGCCCCGTTACCGAATAGCGGGAGCAGGGAATGAGCAGTTCTTC	CASRPPRYRIAGAGNEQFF
TRBJ2-1	TRBV27	TRBD2	many	TGTGCCAGCAGTTCGGAACTAGCGGGAGGGTTACCGTACAATGAGCAGTTCTTC	CASSSELAGGLPYNEQFF
TRBJ2-2	TRBV3-1	TRBD2	-	TGTGCCAGCAGCCAGGGCGGGAGTAGGACCGGGGAGCCGTTTTTT	CASSQGGSRTGEPFF
TRBJ2-7	TRBV10-3	-	many	TGTGCCATCAGTGACTCTGGTCGGAGGACCTACGAGCAGTACTTC	CAISDSGRRTYEQYF
TRBJ1-4	TRBV4-3	-	many	TGCGCCAGCGAAGACAGGTCAAATGAAAAACTGTTTTTT	CASEDRSNEKLFF
TRBJ2-3	TRBV3-1	-	many	TGTGCCAGCAGCCCCCGGGGAGGGGGAAGCTTTGATACGCAGTATTTT	CASSPRGGGSFDTQYF
TRBJ2-3	TRBV10-3	TRBD2	many	TGTGCCATCAGTGATAAGGGAGGGACAGATACGCAGTATTTT	CAISDKGGTDTQYF
TRBJ2-1	TRBV29-1	TRBD2	many	TGCAGCGTTGAATGGGAGGGGACTTGGTATGAGCAGTTCTTC	CSVEWEGTWYEQFF
TRBJ1-2	TRBV6-1	-	many	TGTGCCAGCAGGCGAACCCGTAGAGCCCTTAACTATGGCTACACCTTC	CASRRTRRALNYGYTF
TRBJ2-7	TRBV15	-	many	TGTGCCACCAGCAGAGATCAGAACGAGCAGTACTTC	CATSRDQNEQYF
TRBJ2-1	TRBV4-2	TRBD2	many	TGTGCCAGCAGCCAAGAACCAGCGGGAGTAGGTGAGCAGTTCTTC	CASSQEPAGVGEQFF
TRBJ2-3	TRBV7-2	-	few	TGTGCCAGCAGCTTACAGAGAGGAGATACGCAGTATTTT	CASSLQRGDTQYF
TRBJ2-1	TRBV6-2/TRBV6-3	TRBD2	many	TGTGCCAGCCAGGGGACTAGCGGGGTCTACAATGAGCAGTTCTTC	CASQGTSGVYNEQFF
TRBJ2-7	TRBV5-5	-	many	TGTGCCAGCAGCCCCCCGGGACAACTCCTCGAGCAGTACTTC	CASSPPGQLLEQYF
TRBJ1-5	TRBV19	TRBD1	many	TGTGCCAGTGGTGGGACAGGGGGGCATCAGCCCCAGCATTTT	CASGGTGGHQPQHF
TRBJ2-2	TRBV5-1	-	-	TGCGCCAGCGGGGAGAGAGACGTTCTCGCGGAGCTTTTTTTT	CASGERDVLAELFF
TRBJ2-5	TRBV10-3	TRBD2	many	TGTGCCATCAGTGAGTCCGGCGGGGCTAGCGGTCAAGAGACCCAGTACTTC	CAISESGGASGQETQYF